The rows below give T cell receptor beta chains drawn from one sample of a study of lymphopenia after photon versus proton radiotherapy. Sequencing used immunoSEQ multiplex PCR; TCRdb keeps in-frame clones, though not all of them. The sample lists 30,000 to 35,000 clones; 80% to 90% were seen once. The sequencing used peripheral blood, collected from a patient treated with proton-based radiotherapy. These receptor sequences come from a woman in her sixties or seventies with pancreatic cancer. Some clones in this sample may be carry-over from other donors' samples. The conserved cysteine and the conserved F or W are not part of the CDR3 here. Only part of the rows carry a size: once, few, many, or a class if the clone is expanded.

J: TRBJ1-5; V: TRBV28; size: .; CDR3: ASSRTGFRNQPQH
J: TRBJ2-5; V: TRBV30; size: .; CDR3: ASGPIQETQY
J: TRBJ2-3; V: TRBV4-2; size: few; CDR3: ASSQDNPSGTDTQY
J: TRBJ2-2; V: TRBV15; size: .; CDR3: ATSREGTRGTGELF
J: TRBJ1-5; V: TRBV7-2; size: few; CDR3: ASSYSNQPQH
J: TRBJ1-2; V: TRBV5-4; size: once; CDR3: ASSSWTGGDGYT
J: TRBJ1-1; V: TRBV14; size: .; CDR3: ASSYSMNTEAF
J: TRBJ2-1; V: TRBV28; size: .; CDR3: ASSTPIILAGAYNEQF
J: TRBJ1-5; V: TRBV28; size: .; CDR3: ASTKTGATGNQPQH
J: TRBJ2-3; V: TRBV19; size: .; CDR3: ASRGQGADTQY